The clone carrying this TCR beta chain turned up a few times. Its antigen is as yet unknown. The sample is drawn from a study of regulatory T cells in long-lasting Graves disease. General observations from the study: Peripheral blood was the sole material, not thyroid tissue. Accuracy was possibly reduced by small sample size. Newly diagnosed disease favored TRBV20-1 and TRBJ2-1 over persistent disease. With under 3,500 shared public clonotypes, persistent patients exceeded new patients, who shared about a thousand.

Time point here: newly diagnosed GD, antithyroid drugs for less than 3 months. Isolated PBMC RNA provided the starting material for the TCR library. V shed 7 bases, J shed 4 bases, and the junction held 8 bases outside the gene matches. The CDR3 is made up of 15 amino acids. Germline lookup yields CDR1 MNHEY and CDR2 SVGEGT. For TCR beta, libraries came from iRepertoire HTBI primers and Arm-PCR of CDR3 regions. TCRdb used MiXCR to reprocess the multiplex PCR reads, holding one entry per CDR3 protein. The table lists some 250,000 distinct CDR3 sequences, roughly 18% of them singletons. The sequences come from peripheral blood mononuclear cells (PBMCs), collected at new diagnosis, from a patient treated with antithyroid drugs. The chain recombines TRBV6-2 or TRBV6-3 with TRBJ2-1, with 9 bases aligning to TRBD2. The sequence was collected from a female donor with Graves disease. The CDR3 DNA is TGTGCCAGCATCCCCCGACTAGCGGAATACAATGAGCAGTTCTTC. Translation gives CASIPRLAEYNEQFF.